These 27 T cell receptor beta chains share one sample of origin, sequenced in a study of molecular identifiers for immune sequencing clone quantification. A single record per CDR3 protein comes from TCRdb applying MiXCR to the PCR reads. The sample records 85,000 to 90,000 distinct CDR3 sequences, approximately 25% being singletons. The sequenced material came from naive CD8+ T cells from blood, with Jurkat cell RNA spiked in. The subset is: FACS-sorted CD8+CD4-CCR7+CD45RA+ naive T cells. These receptors all stem from a human donor in good health. Some libraries in this study had Jurkat cell RNA spiked in.

With respect to this clonotype: Possible read error: a much larger clone is one base away. This rearrangement joins TRBV6-2 or TRBV6-3 to TRBJ1-1, with a possible D match to TRBD1 (5 bases). CDR1 is MNHEY and CDR2 is SVGEGT in the germline V gene. This CDR3 is built from 15 residues. Trimming pared 2 bases from V and 3 bases from J, leaving 13 bases between. CDR3 DNA sequence: TGTGCCAGCAGTTACAAGGACAAGGGGTACACTGAAGCTTTCTTT. Its protein product is CASSYKDKGYTEAFF.

Comment on this clonotype: Since a much larger clone is just one base distant, this may be a read error. The V call is TRBV7-9, the J call TRBJ2-5; 8 positions agree with TRBD2. The V gene end was trimmed by 5 bases and the J gene end by 5 bases; junction bases not matched to a gene: 7. CDR3 length: 14 residues. Germline loops: CDR1 SEHNR, CDR2 FQNEAQ (reference sequence). The CDR3 spells CASSDGGAEETQYF. The CDR3 coding sequence is TGTGCCAGCAGCGACGGGGGGGCCGAGGAGACCCAGTACTTC.

This clonotype was observed a single time. This sequence may be a read error, since a much larger clone differs from it by one base. The CDR3, as DNA: TGTGCCACCAGCAGAGATAACGCGCGGGGCTTTAAGACCCAGTACTTC. Translation: CATSRDNARGFKTQYF. V is TRBV15 and J is TRBJ2-5, with D possibly being TRBD2 (6 bases). The germline V gene encodes CDR1 LNHNV and CDR2 YYDKDF (reference sequence). The CDR3 totals 16 residues. With 0 bases removed from V and 6 bases from J, the gap between germline ends came to 17 bases.

With regard to this clonotype: A read error may explain this, as a much larger clone is one base away. This is likely a read error, given that the CDR3 carries no conserved phenylalanine or tryptophan at its end. The chain links TRBV27 to TRBJ1-1; no firm D call. CDR1 and CDR2 from the germline V gene are MNHEY and SMNVEV (reference sequence). V was shortened by 5 bases and J by 5 bases, with 9 bases between the two germline ends. CDR3 length: 12 residues. The CDR3 region is CASSPRGTEAFS. For the CDR3, the DNA is TGTGCCAGCAGTCCCCGGGGAACTGAAGCTTTCTCT.

Many counts were recorded for this clonotype. CDR3 loop: CSVKGGYEQYF. CDR3 in DNA: TGCAGCGTGAAGGGGGGATACGAGCAGTACTTC. The chain employs TRBV29-1 and TRBJ2-7; D assignment may be TRBD1 or TRBD2 (6 bases each). The CDR3 covers 11 residues. Germline CDR1 reads SQVTM; CDR2 reads ANQGSEA. Trimming shortened V by 6 bases and J by 4 bases, and 10 bases separated the two germline ends.

In this sample, this clonotype turned up many times. This rearrangement joins TRBV10-2 to TRBJ2-5, with D maybe TRBD2 (5 bases). Deletions cut 3 bases from V and 1 base from J, with 9 bases between. Per the germline V gene, CDR1 is WSHSY and CDR2 is SAAADI. CDR3 length: 14 amino acids. The CDR3: CASSEGGPQETQYF. CDR3 sequence (DNA): TGCGCCAGCAGTGAAGGAGGTCCCCAAGAGACCCAGTACTTC.

This chain connects TRBV19 to TRBJ1-1; no clear D gene. V was trimmed by 0 bases and J by 2 bases, leaving 13 bases between them. The CDR3 loop spans 16 amino acids. Germline V CDR1 and CDR2: LNHDA, SQIVND (reference sequence). The CDR3 nucleotides read TGTGCCAGTAGTATAGATCTAAGAGGGTTCAACACTGAAGCTTTCTTT. It is translated as CASSIDLRGFNTEAFF.

This clonotype was detected only a few times. The DNA for the CDR3 is TGTGCCAGCAGCCCTGTTCCCGGGGAGCTGTTTTTT. As protein: CASSPVPGELFF. The rearrangement links TRBV7-8 to TRBJ2-2; D not certain. CDR3 length equals 12 residues. The V and J ends lost 5 bases and 6 bases respectively, with 7 bases between them. Per the germline V gene, CDR1 is SGHVS and CDR2 is FQNEAQ.

On this clonotype itself: This may stem from a read error, because a much larger clone lies one nucleotide away. The chain employs TRBV5-6 and TRBJ1-3; D gene uncertain. CDR1 is SGHDT, CDR2 YYEEEE, per germline. The CDR3 covers 15 residues. CDR3 nucleotides: TGTGCCAGCATCTTGGATACCGCGGCTGGAAACACCATATATTTT. It translates to CASILDTAAGNTIYF. Drawing the rest from reference TRBV5-6 and TRBJ1-3, the complete variable domain is DAGVTQSPTHLIKTRGQQVTLRCSPKSGHDTVSWYQQALGQGPQFIFQYYEEEERQRGNFPDRFSGHQFPNYSSELNVNALLLGDSALYLCASILDTAAGNTIYFGEGSWLTVV.

V gene TRBV30 combines with J gene TRBJ2-5; TRBD1 or TRBD2 may be the D gene (5 bases each). Germline V lookup: CDR1 GTSNPN, CDR2 SVGIG (reference sequence). Deletions cut 5 bases from V and 5 bases from J, with 15 bases between. The CDR3 contains 13 residues. CDR3 region: CAWAGDVGETQYF. The CDR3 nucleotides are TGTGCCTGGGCTGGGGACGTCGGGGAGACCCAGTACTTC.

At least ten counts were recorded for this clonotype. CDR3 DNA: TGTGCCACCAGCAGGGGACTAGCGTCAGCCAAAAACATTCAGTACTTC. Translating gives CATSRGLASAKNIQYF. The chain uses TRBV15 and TRBJ2-4, with 10 bases identical to TRBD2. Trimming at V came to 3 bases and at J to 0 bases, leaving 2 bases not matched to a gene. Germline V CDR1 and CDR2: LNHNV, YYDKDF (reference sequence). The CDR3 consists of 16 residues.

A few counts support this clonotype. The chain recombines TRBV12-3 or TRBV12-4 with TRBJ2-5; D possibly corresponds to TRBD1 (5 bases). V lost 0 bases, J lost 0 bases, and 5 bases lay in between. The CDR3 runs 14 residues. The CDR3 nucleotides read TGTGCCAGCAGTTTAGCAGGGGACCAAGAGACCCAGTACTTC. This codes for CASSLAGDQETQYF.

Remarks on this clonotype: With a much larger clone just one base away, this may be a read error. The V gene is TRBV30, the J gene TRBJ2-3; the D is unclear. The V gene lost 0 bases and the J gene lost 1 base, with 11 bases spanning the gap. This CDR3 has 15 residues. The V gene's germline CDR1 is GTSNPN and CDR2 SVGIG (reference sequence). CDR3 nucleotide sequence: TGTGCCTGGAGTGTACTGGTTAGTGGCACAGATACGCAGTATTTT. This translates into CAWSVLVSGTDTQYF.

In the case of this clonotype: A much larger clone sits a single nucleotide away, making a read error possible. V is TRBV7-9 and J is TRBJ1-1; no clear D. Germline V gives CDR1 SEHNR, CDR2 FQNEAQ (reference sequence). The CDR3 runs to 15 residues. The CDR3 coding sequence is TGTGTCAGCTCCCGAAGTGGGGTTAAGAACACTGAAGCTTTCTTT. Translated: CVSSRSGVKNTEAFF.

This clonotype was seen ten or more times. The chain has TRBV5-6 and TRBJ2-5; D is ambiguous. Germline-derived CDR1 and CDR2 are SGHDT and YYEEEE. The ends were cut back, 0 bases at V and 0 bases at J, with 3 bases in the middle. The CDR3 covers 13 residues. The CDR3 DNA sequence: TGTGCCAGCAGCTTGGACAACCAAGAGACCCAGTACTTC. This sequence encodes CASSLDNQETQYF.

This clonotype was seen repeatedly, ten times or more. V gene TRBV9 combines with J gene TRBJ1-1; no firm D call. The germline V gene has CDR1 SGDLS and CDR2 YYNGEE. The V end was cut by 3 bases, the J end by 5 bases, with 5 bases between. The length of the CDR3 is 11 residues. DNA of the CDR3: TGTGCCAGCAGCGCCGGGACTGAAGCTTTCTTT. Its protein is CASSAGTEAFF. Drawing the rest from reference TRBV9 and TRBJ1-1, the complete variable domain is DSGVTQTPKHLITATGQRVTLRCSPRSGDLSVYWYQQSLDQGLQFLIQYYNGEERAKGNILERFSAQQFPDLHSELNLSSLELGDSALYFCASSAGTEAFFGQGTRLTVV.

Regarding this clonotype: Lacking the conserved final phenylalanine or tryptophan, this CDR3 likely reflects a read error. V usage is TRBV6-5 and J usage is TRBJ2-3; a weak D match, TRBD2 (6 bases). The CDR3 loop spans 15 amino acids. Germline CDR1 reads MNHEY; CDR2 reads SVGAGI. Trimming stripped 7 bases from V and 2 bases from J, with 16 bases between. For the CDR3, the DNA is TGTGCCAGCACTAACCTGGCGGGGCCCACAGATACGCAGTATTAT. Translating gives CASTNLAGPTDTQYY.

Worth noting for this clonotype: One junction end disagrees with the germline gene, perhaps due to a read error. This chain links TRBV3-1 with TRBJ2-1; D may be TRBD2 (5 bases). The CDR3 runs 14 residues. Looked up from germline, CDR1 is LGHDT and CDR2 is YNNKEL (reference sequence). The CDR3 DNA sequence: TGTGCCAGCAGGTCCCGAACCGGGAAAGTGGAGCAGCTCTTC. Translating it yields CASRSRTGKVEQLF.

To note about this clonotype: A clone one base away is much larger, so this may be a read error. CDR3 DNA: TGCGCCAGAAGCCGGACTGGACAGGGCTCTGGTGAGCAGTACTTC. It yields the protein CARSRTGQGSGEQYF. The chain uses TRBV4-1 and TRBJ2-7; 8 nucleotides match TRBD1. CDR1 is MGHRA, CDR2 YSYEKL, per germline. The CDR3 consists of 15 residues.

In this sample, this clonotype turned up once. A much larger clonotype is one base distant, so this may be a read error. The V and J genes are TRBV19 and TRBJ1-1; no reliable D call. CDR3 size: 14 residues. V was shortened by 1 base and J by 4 bases, with 10 bases between the two germline ends. Germline CDR1 LNHDA, CDR2 SQIVND (reference sequence). The CDR3 DNA follows: TGTGCCAGTAGTATAGGAATCATGATCACTGAAGCTTTCTTT. It codes for CASSIGIMITEAFF.

This clonotype was picked up many times. CDR3 sequence reads: CASSSEGTGVPPGANVLTF. CDR3 sequence (DNA): TGTGCCAGCAGTTCCGAGGGGACAGGGGTTCCCCCTGGGGCCAACGTCCTGACTTTC. The chain recombines TRBV27 with TRBJ2-6; 10 bases line up with TRBD1. Germline CDR1 is MNHEY and CDR2 is SMNVEV (reference sequence). This CDR3 contains 19 residues. V trimming: 4 bases; J trimming: 2 bases; junction bases outside the gene matches: 11.

This clonotype came up many times. The chain is built from TRBV19 and TRBJ2-7; unclear D gene. This CDR3 spans 15 amino acids. Per germline, CDR1 LNHDA and CDR2 SQIVND (reference sequence). V lost 1 base to trimming and J lost 1 base, with 11 bases between them. The CDR3 DNA sequence: TGTGCCAGTAGTATAGGGCAGACGTTGTCCTACGAGCAGTACTTC. It yields the protein CASSIGQTLSYEQYF.

V and J are TRBV30 and TRBJ2-2; 10 positions match TRBD1. CDR1 and CDR2 (germline): GTSNPN, SVGIG (reference sequence). The CDR3 extends over 17 amino acids. Germline trimming cut 1 base from V and 7 bases from J; bases unmatched to any gene: 12. CDR3 in amino acids: CAWSALSTGGVNGELFF. The CDR3, as DNA: TGTGCCTGGAGTGCCCTCTCGACAGGGGGCGTGAACGGGGAGCTGTTTTTT.

This chain connects TRBV18 to TRBJ2-7; D tentatively fits TRBD1 or TRBD2 (5 bases each). Germline CDR1 KGHSH, CDR2 LQKENI. There are 14 residues in the CDR3. V lost 5 bases, J lost 2 bases, and 13 bases lay in between. CDR3 DNA: TGTGCCAGCTCAGCCGGGACGGACCCCTACGAGCAGTACTTC. The encoded protein is CASSAGTDPYEQYF.

The sample holds a few counts of this clonotype. This chain connects TRBV5-1 to TRBJ2-7, with D perhaps TRBD2 (6 bases). V lost 4 bases and J lost 2, with 10 bases in between. CDR1 is SGHRS and CDR2 is YFSETQ in the germline V gene. This CDR3 has 13 residues. The CDR3, as DNA: TGCGCCAGCAGCATATCGGGGGCCTACGAGCAGTACTTC. Its translation is CASSISGAYEQYF.

The table lists this clonotype with many counts. The CDR3 coding sequence is TGTGCCAGCAGCGAGACCGTAGGGGAAGAGACCCAGTACTTC. It codes for CASSETVGEETQYF. The chain joins TRBV5-6 to TRBJ2-5, with a weak D call TRBD1 (5 bases). CDR3 length: 14 residues. Trimming cost V 4 bases and J 3 bases, with 13 bases left between them. Germline V CDR1 and CDR2: SGHDT, YYEEEE.

This clonotype was observed at least ten times. The chain has TRBV7-2 and TRBJ1-6, with D uncertain. The CDR3 spans 17 residues. Trimming removed 2 bases at V and 2 bases at J, with 13 bases between. Germline-derived CDR1 and CDR2 are SGHTA and FQGNSA. DNA of the CDR3: TGTGCCAGCAGCTTAATTTCTGGGAGTCCCTATAATTCACCCCTCCACTTT. It yields the protein CASSLISGSPYNSPLHF.